The T cell receptor beta chain described here comes from a study of T cell responses to AZD1222 COVID-19 vaccine (TCRdb year 2021). Looking at the study overall: Because spike-specific TCR depth and breadth did not differ between the two schedules, AZD1222 recipients who got a second dose at roughly 4 weeks were pooled with those who got a second dose at roughly 12 weeks. A total of around 240 trial participants underwent TCR sequencing, of whom more than 200 had received two doses of AZD1222 and approximately 26 had received two doses of the MenACWY control vaccine. Trial participants were enrolled by age into 18-55, 56-69 and 70-plus year subgroups, with around 150, 28 and 57 TCR-sequenced participants respectively. Study-wide findings and limitations: After two AZD1222 doses, both the breadth and the depth of spike-specific TCRs were significantly higher than at day 0 and than in MenACWY recipients. Reportedly, close to half of the unique spike-specific TCRs recognized epitopes lying outside the regions that are mutated in the B.1.351 and B.1.1.7 variants. Because no samples from the day 14 peak response were available, repertoires could be characterized only after the peak T cell response. Conclusions about previously exposed vaccinees were limited because only 6 or 7 AZD1222 recipients were SARS-CoV-2 seropositive at baseline. In the small 56-69-year group, the increase in depth fell short of significance, most likely because of low power. The whole spike protein was spanned by vaccine-associated CD4 TCRs, and dominant responses were seen in regions 160-218 and 743-854. Most participants were white British and females outnumbered males, and the authors suggested that clonal diversity may have been underestimated.

Interpreted using the paper, the time point label stands for: baseline before first vaccination. Vaccinee samples were obtained from the UK trials COV001 and COV002, which included a single-blind randomized controlled phase 2/3 trial of AZD1222 (ChAdOx1 nCoV-19) in healthy adults. Trial participant PBMC samples were collected at day 0 and day 28 after the second dose for TCRbeta chain sequencing. Comment on this clone: The antigen it binds to is not known. No much larger clone is present one base from it, and per-base qualities are unavailable.

The CDR3 regions of human TCRbeta chains were analyzed by immunosequencing. As for how the authors treated the data: Repertoire TCRs were checked for matches against a reference library of SARS-CoV-2-specific TCRs that had been generated using the MIRA antigen-specificity platform. Breadth was defined as the fraction of unique TCRs that were SARS-CoV-2-associated, and depth was defined as the fraction of total T cells that were SARS-CoV-2-associated. Using the MIRA data, each spike-specific TCR was mapped to the spike region that the TCR reacts to and placed in a CD4 or CD8 class. Log10-transformed breadth and depth values were compared by one-way ANOVA with Sidak's multiple comparisons tests. TCRdb limited this immuneACCESS table to in-frame rearrangements with V and J called. A share of clones is missing; checked studies link under half to unresolved V genes, and the rest is unexplained. The DNA gave D and trimming, while V, J and clone size come from that table. The sample table records about 61,000 clones; about 90% of these occur just once. The ten largest clones add up to just under 5% of the sample.

From a lookup of the germline V gene, CDR1 and CDR2 are MNHEY and SVGAGI. From cysteine to phenylalanine, the CDR3 is 15 amino acids long. CDR3 DNA only is kept here, 45 bases in frame from base 1. V is trimmed back by 5 bases and J by 1 base, and the junction contains 5 bases that no gene match accounts for. The sequenced sample was peripheral blood, obtained on day 0 of AZD1222 vaccination. This clonotype originated in an adult in good health. This receptor chain uses TRBV6-5 and TRBJ2-3, and 8 junction bases match TRBD2. The CDR3 protein is CASSRGGLGTDTQYF. The DNA reads as follows: TGTGCCAGCAGTCGGGGGGGCCTCGGCACAGATACGCAGTATTTT.